This T cell receptor beta chain was sequenced during a study of blood T cell repertoires in COVID-19. The CDR3 is made up of 13 amino acids. Trimming left V 6 bases short and J 5 bases short, with 13 bases between. Germline-derived CDR1 and CDR2 are MNHEY and SMNVEV (reference sequence). Measured with immunoSEQ multiplex PCR; TCRdb has only the in-frame clones, and not every one. The sample includes around 430,000 clones, 88% of them seen just once. This clonotype originated in a woman between 50 and 59 years old with COVID-19, enrolled during active disease. The sequencing sample was made of peripheral blood. The chain combines TRBV27 with TRBJ1-1; no clear D gene. CDR3 DNA: TGTGCCAGCAGGTCTTCGGGAGCGACTGAAGCTTTCTTT. Amino acid sequence: CASRSSGATEAFF.